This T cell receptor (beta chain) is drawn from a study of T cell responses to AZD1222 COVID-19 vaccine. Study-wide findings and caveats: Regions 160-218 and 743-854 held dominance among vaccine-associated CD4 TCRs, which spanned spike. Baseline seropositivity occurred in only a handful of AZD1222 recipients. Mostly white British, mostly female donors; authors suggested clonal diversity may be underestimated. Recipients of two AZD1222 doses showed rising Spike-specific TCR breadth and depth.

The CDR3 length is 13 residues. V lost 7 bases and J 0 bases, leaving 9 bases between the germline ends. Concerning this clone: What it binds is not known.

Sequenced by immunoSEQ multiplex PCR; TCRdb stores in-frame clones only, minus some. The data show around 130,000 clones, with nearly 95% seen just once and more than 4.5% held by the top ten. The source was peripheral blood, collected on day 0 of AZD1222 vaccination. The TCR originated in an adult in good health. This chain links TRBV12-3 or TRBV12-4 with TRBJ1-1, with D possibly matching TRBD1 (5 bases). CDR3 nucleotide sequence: TGTGCCAGCACCTGGGACCTGAACACTGAAGCTTTCTTT. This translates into CASTWDLNTEAFF.